These 22 T cell receptor beta chains came from one sample sequenced in a study of blood T cell repertoires in COVID-19. The assay was immunoSEQ multiplex PCR, and TCRdb's table has in-frame clones only and misses some. Counted here are approximately 250,000 clones, around 87% occurring once; the ten biggest clones make up 3.6%. The sequenced material came from peripheral blood. The receptors were sampled from a man between 18 and 35 years old with active or convalescent COVID-19.

The genes are TRBV11-3 and TRBJ2-3, with 16 bases that match TRBD2. CDR1 is SGHNT, CDR2 YENEEA, per germline. The CDR3 runs to 18 residues. The J segment lost 6 bases and the V segment lost 0 bases, leaving 6 bases of the junction unmatched. The CDR3 DNA is TGTGCCAGCAGCTTAGAGGGACTAGCGGGAGGGTGGTCGGATACGCAGTATTTT. This encodes CASSLEGLAGGWSDTQYF. Using reference TRBV11-3 and TRBJ2-3 for the parts outside the CDR3, the full variable domain is EAGVVQSPRYKIIEKKQPVAFWCNPISGHNTLYWYLQNLGQGPELLIRYENEEAVDDSQLPKDRFSAERLKGVDSTLKIQPAELGDSAVYLCASSLEGLAGGWSDTQYFGPGTRLTVL.

The chain links TRBV5-8 to TRBJ1-2, with TRBD1 as a possible D gene (6 bases). The germline CDR1 and CDR2 sequences are SGHTS and YDEGEE. The length of the CDR3 is 15 residues. Deletions cut 3 bases from V and 6 bases from J, with 18 bases between. CDR3 sequence (DNA): TGTGCCAGCAGCTGGAACTACAGGGAACACGATGGCTACACCTTC. Translated: CASSWNYREHDGYTF.

The rearrangement links TRBV11-1 to TRBJ1-2, with 11 bases that match TRBD1. The V gene end was trimmed by 6 bases and the J gene end by 8 bases; junction bases not matched to a gene: 8. Germline CDR1 SGHAT, CDR2 FQDESV (reference sequence). This CDR3 comprises 14 residues. The CDR3 coding sequence is TGTGCCAGCAGTCGTGGACAGGGGGCGCAAGGCTACACCTTC. Its protein product is CASSRGQGAQGYTF.

The chain couples TRBV27 to TRBJ2-5; maybe TRBD1 (5 bases). The CDR3 is 12 residues long. V was trimmed by 6 bases and J by 1 base, leaving 6 bases between them. Germline V gene sequence: CDR1 MNHEY, CDR2 SMNVEV (reference sequence). The CDR3: CASRDIQETQYF. CDR3 coding DNA: TGTGCCAGCAGGGACATCCAAGAGACCCAGTACTTC.

This clone has a single count. The rearrangement uses TRBV28 and TRBJ2-7, with TRBD1 matching 8 bases. Germline V gene data show CDR1 as MDHEN and CDR2 as SYDVKM. This CDR3 has 13 residues. After removal of 6 bases from V and 6 bases from J, the junction contained 7 bases not matched to a gene. CDR3: CASRTGGKSEQYF. The CDR3 DNA sequence: TGTGCCAGCAGAACAGGGGGTAAGAGCGAGCAGTACTTC.

V and J are TRBV7-9 and TRBJ1-5, with TRBD1 matching over 7 bases. The V gene's germline CDR1 is SEHNR and CDR2 FQNEAQ (reference sequence). The trim removed 3 bases at V and 9 bases at J, leaving 5 bases unmatched. CDR3 size: 13 residues. The CDR3 region is CASSFSGDRPQHF. For the CDR3, the DNA is TGTGCCAGCAGCTTTAGCGGGGACAGGCCCCAGCATTTT.

The chain carries TRBV11-2 and TRBJ1-6; D may be TRBD1 (6 bases). The CDR3 is made up of 14 amino acids. Between the trimmed V and J ends, which lost 5 bases and 8 bases, there was a span of 13 bases. The germline gives CDR1 SGHAT, CDR2 FQNNGV. The CDR3 DNA follows: TGTGCCAGCAGCCTACAGGGATGGCATTCACCCCTCCACTTT. As protein: CASSLQGWHSPLHF.

The rearrangement uses TRBV7-9 and TRBJ2-7; TRBD1 or TRBD2 may be the D gene (5 bases each). This CDR3 region has 13 residues. CDR1 SEHNR and CDR2 FQNEAQ come from the germline V gene (reference sequence). V lost 4 bases and J lost 3, with 10 bases in between. The CDR3 DNA reads TGTGCCAGCAGCTCAGCGGACAACTACGAGCAGTACTTC. It codes for CASSSADNYEQYF.

This rearrangement joins TRBV6-5 to TRBJ2-3, with D possibly being TRBD2 (6 bases). V lost 3 bases and J lost 3, with 10 bases in between. Germline V gene sequence: CDR1 MNHEY, CDR2 SVGAGI. The CDR3 totals 14 residues. The CDR3: CASSYGGTTDTQYF. The CDR3 DNA sequence: TGTGCCAGCAGTTATGGGGGGACGACAGATACGCAGTATTTT.

The gene calls are TRBV9 and TRBJ1-1; the D gene is possibly TRBD1 (5 bases). V dropped 0 bases and J dropped 5 bases, with 11 bases sitting between them. The CDR3 is 14 residues long. The germline V gene has CDR1 SGDLS and CDR2 YYNGEE. CDR3 DNA: TGTGCCAGCAGCGTAGGGGTAGGGGCAACTGAAGCTTTCTTT. Protein product: CASSVGVGATEAFF.

The V call is TRBV9, the J call TRBJ2-1, with a tentative D call TRBD1 (5 bases). Germline V gives CDR1 SGDLS, CDR2 YYNGEE. The CDR3 is 16 amino acids. V lost 0 bases and J lost 3, with 13 bases in between. CDR3 in amino acids: CASSVGGTMIYNEQFF. Here the CDR3 DNA reads TGTGCCAGCAGCGTAGGGGGCACTATGATCTACAATGAGCAGTTCTTC.

This clone has more than one count but fewer than ten. The gene calls are TRBV10-1 and TRBJ2-1, with 10 bases that match TRBD2. This CDR3 has 17 residues. The germline V gene has CDR1 WNHNN and CDR2 SYGVQD (reference sequence). Trimming removed 3 bases from V and 4 bases from J; junction bases left unmatched: 9. The CDR3 reads CASSDTIAGGKYNEQFF. The CDR3 nucleotides read TGCGCCAGCAGTGACACGATAGCGGGGGGTAAATACAATGAGCAGTTCTTC.

The V call is TRBV11-3, the J call TRBJ1-2, with no clear D. Trimming took 5 bases from V and 0 from J, leaving 13 bases between them. The CDR3 spans 15 residues. Germline V gene sequence: CDR1 SGHNT, CDR2 YENEEA. The CDR3 DNA reads as TGTGCCAGCAGCCCCAGGCCACCCACTAACTATGGCTACACCTTC. It codes for CASSPRPPTNYGYTF.

This clone was counted a single time. CDR3 loop: CASSGQGSYEQYF. In DNA form, the CDR3 reads TGTGCCAGCAGCGGACAGGGCTCCTACGAGCAGTACTTC. The gene calls are TRBV11-2 and TRBJ2-7; 8 positions match TRBD1. With 5 bases clipped from V and 0 bases from J, the junction kept 0 bases outside the gene matches. The CDR3 covers 13 residues. Germline V lookup: CDR1 SGHAT, CDR2 FQNNGV.

This sequence joins TRBV6-5 and TRBJ2-7, with 9 bases lining up with TRBD2. Trimming took 4 bases from V and 0 from J; bases not matched to a gene: 4. Germline assignment: CDR1 MNHEY and CDR2 SVGAGI. The CDR3 spans 15 residues. The CDR3 sequence: CASSSGLASSYEQYF. The CDR3, as DNA: TGTGCCAGCAGTTCGGGACTAGCCAGCTCCTACGAGCAGTACTTC.

J is TRBJ2-1 and V is TRBV2, with 9 bases that match TRBD2. Per the germline V gene, CDR1 is SNHLY and CDR2 is FYNNEI. The CDR3 spans 16 residues. The junction had 10 bases not matched to a gene; V was cut back by 3 bases and J by 7 bases. CDR3 in amino acids: CASSDVLRGGGNEQFF. The CDR3 DNA sequence: TGTGCCAGCAGTGATGTTTTGCGGGGGGGCGGGAATGAGCAGTTCTTC.

CDR3 sequence (DNA): TGTGCCAGCAGCTTTCAGGGTGTCCTGGATGGCTACACCTTC. It translates to CASSFQGVLDGYTF. The chain recombines TRBV7-9 with TRBJ1-2; tentative D call: TRBD1 (5 bases). Trimming removed 3 bases at V and 6 bases at J, with 14 bases between. Germline V gene data show CDR1 as SEHNR and CDR2 as FQNEAQ (reference sequence). The CDR3 extends over 14 amino acids.

The chain combines TRBV6-6 with TRBJ1-1; D ambiguous. The CDR3 covers 11 residues. Trimming took 4 bases from V and 4 from J, leaving 4 bases between them. Germline lookup yields CDR1 MNHNY and CDR2 SVGAGI (reference sequence). In DNA form, the CDR3 reads TGTGCCAGCAGTTTCCGCACTGAAGCTTTCTTT. It specifies CASSFRTEAFF.

The rearrangement uses TRBV11-3 and TRBJ2-3, with 10 bases matching TRBD1. Germline V lookup: CDR1 SGHNT, CDR2 YENEEA. The CDR3 loop spans 16 amino acids. The V gene end was trimmed by 5 bases and the J gene end by 7 bases; junction bases not matched to a gene: 12. The DNA for the CDR3 is TGTGCCAGCAGCCCGATGGGACAGGGGCAGTCACATACGCAGTATTTT. Translated: CASSPMGQGQSHTQYF. The complete variable domain, with remaining parts taken from reference TRBV11-3 and TRBJ2-3, reads EAGVVQSPRYKIIEKKQPVAFWCNPISGHNTLYWYLQNLGQGPELLIRYENEEAVDDSQLPKDRFSAERLKGVDSTLKIQPAELGDSAVYLCASSPMGQGQSHTQYFGPGTRLTVL.

With respect to this clone: The same CDR3 can be traced to other DNA sequences in this sample. V is TRBV7-2 and J is TRBJ1-5; D perhaps matches TRBD1 (6 bases). CDR3 size: 14 residues. The V end was cut by 1 base, the J end by 4 bases, with 8 bases between. Germline V gene sequence: CDR1 SGHTA, CDR2 FQGNSA. CDR3 bases: TGTGCCAGCAGCTTAGAGAGGGGGAATCAGCCCCAGCATTTT. Its protein is CASSLERGNQPQHF.

J is TRBJ2-5 and V is TRBV29-1, with 14 positions matching TRBD2. Per germline, CDR1 SQVTM and CDR2 ANQGSEA. The CDR3 is 15 residues long. The V and J ends lost 3 bases and 10 bases, in that order; junction bases with no gene match: 10. Here the CDR3 reads CSVDGGGTSGSIQYF. CDR3 nucleotide sequence: TGCAGCGTTGATGGGGGTGGGACTAGCGGGAGTATCCAGTACTTC.

The chain couples TRBV12-5 to TRBJ1-5; D possibly corresponds to TRBD1 (6 bases). V lost 6 bases to trimming and J lost 3 bases, with 9 bases between them. The V gene's germline CDR1 is LGHNT and CDR2 FRNRAP. The CDR3 totals 13 residues. This CDR3 reads CASGRDTNQPQHF. CDR3 DNA sequence: TGTGCTAGTGGCCGGGACACCAATCAGCCCCAGCATTTT.